The 22 T cell receptor beta chains listed next were all sequenced from one sample in a study of tumor and adjacent non-tumor tissue in lung cancer. The library came from three nested PCR rounds adapted from ARM-PCR protocols. TCRdb used MiXCR to reprocess the multiplex PCR reads, holding one entry per CDR3 protein. The table shows about 93,000 distinct CDR3 sequences, with around 71% occurring only once. This sample's RNA came from whole unsorted tissue. Sequences were obtained from lung tumor tissue. These receptors came from a man aged 60 to 75 with non-small cell lung cancer.

About this clonotype itself: At one end, the junction sequence differs from germline, possibly due to a read error. The gene calls are TRBV11-3 and TRBJ2-1; tentatively, D is TRBD1 (6 bases). This CDR3 has 18 residues. Germline V CDR1 and CDR2: SGHNT, YENEEA. The CDR3 nucleotides read TGTGCCAGCAGCTTAGATCAAGGGGGTGGCACACCCTACAATGAGCACTTCTTT. It is translated as CASSLDQGGGTPYNEHFF.

Of note for this clonotype: At one end the junction does not follow the germline gene, possibly because of a read error. The chain carries TRBV6-5 and TRBJ2-5; 7 bases agree with TRBD2. Germline V gene lookup returns CDR1 MNHEY and CDR2 SVGAGI. The CDR3 consists of 15 residues. In nucleotides, the CDR3 is TGTGCCAGCAGTTACTCGAATGGGGCGGGAGAGAGCCAGTACTTC. Amino acids: CASSYSNGAGESQYF.

Regarding this clonotype: A single base separates this from a much larger clone, so it may be a read error. The chain links TRBV7-8 to TRBJ2-1; 12 nucleotides agree with TRBD2. The CDR3 runs to 16 residues. Germline CDR1 reads SGHVS; CDR2 reads FQNEAQ. J gave up 4 bases and V 5 bases, and 6 bases lay outside the gene matches. The CDR3 region is CASSIGGLAGYNEQFF. The DNA for the CDR3 is TGTGCCAGCAGCATAGGTGGACTAGCGGGATACAATGAGCAGTTCTTC. Drawing the rest from reference TRBV7-8 and TRBJ2-1, the complete variable domain is GAGVSQSPRYKVAKRGQDVALRCDPISGHVSLFWYQQALGQGPEFLTYFQNEAQLDKSGLPSDRFFAERPEGSVSTLKIQRTQQEDSAVYLCASSIGGLAGYNEQFFGPGTRLTVL.

In the case of this clonotype: A single base separates this from a much larger clone, so it may be a read error. V usage is TRBV5-1 and J usage is TRBJ2-5, with TRBD2 matching over 7 bases. The germline gives CDR1 SGHRS, CDR2 YFSETQ. J gave up 2 bases and V 4 bases, and 5 bases lay outside the gene matches. The CDR3 is 14 residues long. In DNA, the CDR3 is TGCGCCAGCAGCCCCGGCGGGGGTCAAGAGACCCAGTACTTC. As protein: CASSPGGGQETQYF.

To note about this clonotype: A much larger clone lies one base from this, so it may be a read error. V usage is TRBV28 and J usage is TRBJ1-5; no firm D call. Trimming stripped 4 bases from V and 4 bases from J, with 17 bases between. CDR1 is MDHEN, CDR2 SYDVKM, per germline. There are 16 residues in the CDR3. The CDR3 bases are TGTGCCAGCAGTTCAGTAATGGGCAGAGATAATCAGCCCCAGCATTTT. Protein: CASSSVMGRDNQPQHF.

To note about this clonotype: This may stem from a read error, because a much larger clone lies one nucleotide away. The CDR3 DNA follows: TGTGCCACACGACAGGGCCAGGTCGAGCAGTACTTC. It encodes CATRQGQVEQYF. The chain carries TRBV28 and TRBJ2-7, with 7 bases lining up with TRBD1. From germline, CDR1 is MDHEN and CDR2 SYDVKM. The CDR3 loop spans 12 amino acids. V lost 10 bases to trimming and J lost 6 bases; unmatched junction nucleotides: 9.

The gene calls are TRBV5-5 and TRBJ2-3; tentatively, D is TRBD2 (5 bases). Germline assignment: CDR1 SGHKS and CDR2 YYEKEE (reference sequence). Trimming cost V 3 bases and J 0 bases, with 14 bases left between them. This CDR3 contains 16 residues. CDR3 bases: TGTGCCAGCAGCTCAACACTAGGCTTCAGCACAGATACGCAGTATTTT. Translated, it gives CASSSTLGFSTDTQYF.

This clonotype was picked up one time. This sequence joins TRBV29-1 and TRBJ2-1; D remains unclear. CDR1 and CDR2 from the germline V gene are SQVTM and ANQGSEA. This CDR3 comprises 16 residues. The V end was cut by 7 bases, the J end by 9 bases, with 28 bases between. The CDR3 sequence: CSANEATHGDMGEQFF. The CDR3 DNA reads TGCAGCGCTAACGAGGCAACACATGGTGACATGGGTGAGCAGTTCTTC.

As concerns this clonotype: This may come from a read error, since a much larger clone is one base off. The CDR3 carries no conserved terminal phenylalanine or tryptophan, so it likely arises from a read error. V usage is TRBV20-1 and J usage is TRBJ2-7, with 9 bases fitting TRBD2. The CDR3 runs to 15 residues. Germline V gives CDR1 DFQATT, CDR2 SNEGSKA (reference sequence). Losses at the gene ends were 0 bases for V and 2 bases for J; bases not matched to a gene: 5. The CDR3 nucleotides are TGCAGTGCTAGAGATACGCTAGCGGGACCCTACGAGCAGTACCTC. This encodes CSARDTLAGPYEQYL.

Of note for this clonotype: At one end, the junction sequence differs from germline, possibly due to a read error. This chain connects TRBV6-6 to TRBJ2-3; D assignment may be TRBD1 or TRBD2 (6 bases each). The germline V gene has CDR1 MNHNY and CDR2 SVGAGI (reference sequence). The CDR3 has 17 amino acids. The CDR3: CASSYGEDSSYTDTQCF. The CDR3, as DNA: TGTGCCAGCAGTTACGGGGAGGACAGTTCCTACACAGATACGCAGTGTTTC.

With respect to this clonotype: One end of the junction fails to match germline, which may point to a read error. The CDR3 DNA is TGTGCCAGGAGACCGGACAGGGTAACTAGCACAGATAGGCAGTATTTT. Its protein product is CARRPDRVTSTDRQYF. The V and J genes are TRBV5-4 and TRBJ2-3; 8 bases are shared with TRBD1. This CDR3 is 16 amino acids long. Germline V lookup: CDR1 SGHNT, CDR2 YYREEE (reference sequence).

With respect to this clonotype: A much larger clone lies one base from this, so it may be a read error. V is TRBV5-4 and J is TRBJ2-3; 16 positions agree with TRBD2. This CDR3 is 18 amino acids long. Germline lookup yields CDR1 SGHNT and CDR2 YYREEE (reference sequence). In DNA, the CDR3 is TGTGCCAGCAGCCCGGGACTAGCGGGAGGGCATCGCACAGATACGCGGTATTTT. Amino acid sequence: CASSPGLAGGHRTDTRYF.

This sequence joins TRBV29-1 and TRBJ2-7; 7 nucleotides match TRBD1. J lost 3 bases, V lost 0 bases, and 8 bases had no gene match. In germline, CDR1 is SQVTM, CDR2 ANQGSEA. CDR3 length: 15 residues. The CDR3 here is CSVEDRRQGIYEQYF. The CDR3 nucleotides are TGCAGCGTTGAAGATCGGCGACAGGGTATCTACGAGCAGTACTTC.

V is TRBV20-1 and J is TRBJ2-1, with 9 bases fitting TRBD2. The CDR3 length is 13 residues. V shed 3 bases and J 7 bases; nucleotides not matched to a gene: 4. Germline V lookup: CDR1 DFQATT, CDR2 SNEGSKA (reference sequence). The CDR3 region is CSASLAGLNEQFF. In DNA, the CDR3 is TGCAGTGCTAGTCTAGCGGGACTTAATGAGCAGTTCTTC.

Comment on this clonotype: At one of its ends the junction is not consistent with the germline gene, which may arise from a read error. V gene TRBV20-1 combines with J gene TRBJ1-3; D uncertain. Germline CDR1 DFQATT, CDR2 SNEGSKA (reference sequence). CDR3 length equals 15 residues. The CDR3 protein is CSARDKCRSGSTIYF. The CDR3 nucleotides are TGCAGTGCTAGAGATAAGTGTCGGTCTGGAAGCACCATATATTTT.

The chain has TRBV6-5 and TRBJ1-2, with TRBD1 matching 7 bases. Germline V gene lookup returns CDR1 MNHEY and CDR2 SVGAGI. This CDR3 is built from 13 residues. J gave up 6 bases and V 8 bases, and 9 bases lay outside the gene matches. The CDR3 DNA is TGTGCCAGCGGCCGCGCAGGGGGACATGGCTACACCTTC. It is translated as CASGRAGGHGYTF.

In this sample, this clonotype turned up a few times. One base away lies a much larger clone, so this may be a sequencing read error. The rearrangement links TRBV20-1 to TRBJ2-7; D gene uncertain. CDR1 is DFQATT and CDR2 is SNEGSKA in the germline V gene (reference sequence). The germline V and J ends were trimmed by 4 bases and 0 bases, with 13 bases remaining between them. The CDR3 extends over 14 amino acids. In DNA form, the CDR3 reads TGCAGTGCTAAGGGCGCGGCTAGCTCCTACGAGCAGTACTTC. Protein product: CSAKGAASSYEQYF.

This clonotype is medium-sized. The rearrangement uses TRBV11-1 and TRBJ2-5; no definite D call. This CDR3 comprises 13 residues. The V end was cut by 3 bases, the J end by 2 bases, with 7 bases between. Germline V gene lookup returns CDR1 SGHAT and CDR2 FQDESV (reference sequence). The CDR3 spells CASSFAQQETQYF. The DNA of the CDR3 is TGTGCCAGCAGCTTTGCCCAACAAGAGACCCAGTACTTC.

As for this clonotype: One junction end does not reproduce the germline sequence, and a read error may be involved. V gene TRBV6-5 combines with J gene TRBJ1-1; D gene ambiguous. Germline V gene data show CDR1 as MNHEY and CDR2 as SVGAGI. The CDR3 loop spans 13 amino acids. This chain's CDR3 is CARNIRMNTETFF. The CDR3 nucleotides read TGTGCCAGGAACATCAGGATGAACACTGAAACTTTCTTT.

For this clonotype: One junction end does not reproduce the germline sequence, and a read error may be involved. The gene calls are TRBV10-3 and TRBJ2-3; the match to TRBD1 covers 7 bases. Germline values: CDR1 ENHRY, CDR2 SYGVKD. The CDR3 runs to 13 residues. The CDR3: CAISESDRETQYF. The CDR3 region has the DNA TGTGCGATCAGTGAGTCTGACAGGGAAACGCAGTATTTT.

For this clonotype: This may stem from a read error, because a much larger clone lies one nucleotide away. The CDR3 reads CSTGDPSGISYEQYF. CDR3 sequence (DNA): TGCAGCACTGGTGACCCTAGCGGCATCTCCTACGAGCAGTACTTC. The chain has TRBV29-1 and TRBJ2-7; 7 bases fit TRBD2. V was pared by 8 bases and J by 0 bases, with 13 bases of the junction left unmatched. The CDR3 has 15 residues. The germline gives CDR1 SQVTM, CDR2 ANQGSEA.

A note on this clonotype: An end of the junction differs from the germline gene, which may be a read error. V is TRBV28 and J is TRBJ2-2; a possible D gene is TRBD1 (5 bases). Germline V gene sequence: CDR1 MDHEN, CDR2 SYDVKM. The length of the CDR3 is 13 residues. The CDR3 bases are TGTGCCAGCAGTCCCTGGGGCACCGGAGAGCTGTTTTTT. It specifies CASSPWGTGELFF. Looking up the rest from reference TRBV28 and TRBJ2-2 gives the full variable domain: DVKVTQSSRYLVKRTGEKVFLECVQDMDHENMFWYRQDPGLGLRLIYFSYDVKMKEKGDIPEGYSVSREKKERFSLILESASTNQTSMYLCASSPWGTGELFFGEGSRLTVL.